Below are 2 T cell receptor beta chains sequenced from a single sample in a study of brain T cells in children with intractable seizures. Method: immunoSEQ multiplex PCR; TCRdb's copy keeps in-frame clones and lacks some. Here the sample spans approximately 330,000 clones, about 93% being singletons. Time point indicated: blood from clinic visit 5 months post-surgery; TSC patient then seizure free. The sequenced sample was peripheral blood, obtained roughly 5 months after surgery. These receptors all come from a boy in the first two years of life with tuberous sclerosis and intractable seizures.

The rearrangement joins TRBV3-1 (or the pseudogene TRBV3-2) to TRBJ1-1, with a possible D match to TRBD1 (6 bases). V shed 3 bases and J shed 5 bases, with 22 bases lying between them. Per germline, CDR1 LGHDT and CDR2 YNNKEL (reference sequence). The CDR3 runs to 17 residues. The CDR3 reads CASSHLSGGHRGTEAFF. The CDR3 nucleotides read TGTGCCAGCAGCCACCTTTCTGGGGGGCATAGAGGGACTGAAGCTTTCTTT.

DNA for the CDR3: TGCGCCAGCAGTGACCGGACTGGTGGACCCTACGAGCAGTACTTC. Encoded protein: CASSDRTGGPYEQYF. The rearrangement uses TRBV10-1 and TRBJ2-7; D is perhaps TRBD2 (5 bases). The germline V gene encodes CDR1 WNHNN and CDR2 SYGVQD (reference sequence). This CDR3 has 15 amino acids. The V gene lost 3 bases and the J gene lost 2 bases, with 14 bases spanning the gap.